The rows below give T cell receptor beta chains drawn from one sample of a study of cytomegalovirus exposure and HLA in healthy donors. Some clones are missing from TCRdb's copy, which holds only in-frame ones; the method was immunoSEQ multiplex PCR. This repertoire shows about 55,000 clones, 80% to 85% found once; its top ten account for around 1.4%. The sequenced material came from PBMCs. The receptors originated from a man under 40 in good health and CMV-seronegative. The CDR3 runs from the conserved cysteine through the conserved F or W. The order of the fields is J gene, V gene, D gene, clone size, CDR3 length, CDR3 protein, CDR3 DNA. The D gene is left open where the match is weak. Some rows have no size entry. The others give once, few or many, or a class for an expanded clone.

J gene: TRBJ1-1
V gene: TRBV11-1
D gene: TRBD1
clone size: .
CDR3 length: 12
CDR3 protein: CASSRGQVEAFF
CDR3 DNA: TGTGCCAGCAGCCGCGGACAGGTTGAAGCTTTCTTT

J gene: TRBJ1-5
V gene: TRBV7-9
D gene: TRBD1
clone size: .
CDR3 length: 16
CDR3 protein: CASSLAGTGGNQPQHF
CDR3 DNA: TGTGCCAGCAGCTTAGCGGGGACAGGGGGCAATCAGCCCCAGCATTTT

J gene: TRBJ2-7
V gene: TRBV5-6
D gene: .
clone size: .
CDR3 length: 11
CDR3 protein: CASSLYGEQYF
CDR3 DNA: TGTGCCAGCAGCTTGTACGGCGAGCAGTACTTC

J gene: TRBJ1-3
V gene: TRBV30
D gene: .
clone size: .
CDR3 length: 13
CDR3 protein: CAWSVGVGNTIYF
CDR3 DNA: TGTGCCTGGAGTGTGGGAGTGGGAAACACCATATATTTT

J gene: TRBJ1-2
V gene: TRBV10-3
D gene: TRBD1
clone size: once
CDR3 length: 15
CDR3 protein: CAISDSGQGDDGYTF
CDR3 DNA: TGTGCCATCAGTGATTCGGGACAGGGAGATGATGGCTACACCTTC

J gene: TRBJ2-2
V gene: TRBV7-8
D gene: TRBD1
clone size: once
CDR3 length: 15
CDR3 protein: CASSGQGANIGELFF
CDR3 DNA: TGTGCCAGCAGCGGACAGGGGGCGAATATCGGGGAGCTGTTTTTT

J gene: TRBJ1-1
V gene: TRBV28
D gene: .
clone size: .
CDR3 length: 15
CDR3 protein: CASSTPGGSPTEAFF
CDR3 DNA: TGTGCCAGCAGCACCCCGGGTGGGAGCCCCACTGAAGCTTTCTTT

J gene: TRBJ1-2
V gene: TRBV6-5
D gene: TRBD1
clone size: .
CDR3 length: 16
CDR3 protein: CASSYTTTGLSYGYTF
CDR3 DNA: TGTGCCAGCAGTTACACCACGACAGGGTTGAGCTATGGCTACACCTTC

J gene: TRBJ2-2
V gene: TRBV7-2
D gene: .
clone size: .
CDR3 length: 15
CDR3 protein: CASSTRTANTGELFF
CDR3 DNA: TGTGCCAGCAGCACGCGGACAGCGAACACCGGGGAGCTGTTTTTT

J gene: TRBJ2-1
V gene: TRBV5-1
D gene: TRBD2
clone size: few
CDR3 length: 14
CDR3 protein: CASSSGGSLDEQFF
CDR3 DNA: TGCGCCAGCAGCTCGGGCGGGAGTCTGGATGAGCAGTTCTTC

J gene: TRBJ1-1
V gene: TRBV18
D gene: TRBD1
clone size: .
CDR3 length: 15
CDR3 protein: CASSPHGTGNTEAFF
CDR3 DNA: TGTGCCAGCTCACCACACGGGACAGGGAACACTGAAGCTTTCTTT

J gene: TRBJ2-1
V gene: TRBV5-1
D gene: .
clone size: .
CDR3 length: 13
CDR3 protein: CASRFAGGREQFF
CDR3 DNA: TGCGCCAGCAGGTTTGCCGGGGGTAGAGAGCAGTTCTTC

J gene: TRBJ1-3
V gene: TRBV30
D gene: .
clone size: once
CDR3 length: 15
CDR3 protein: CAWSTGALSGNTIYF
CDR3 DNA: TGTGCCTGGAGTACTGGGGCCCTCTCTGGAAACACCATATATTTT

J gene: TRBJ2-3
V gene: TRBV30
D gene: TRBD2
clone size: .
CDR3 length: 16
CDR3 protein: CAWSVGLAGGVDTQYF
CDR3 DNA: TGTGCCTGGAGTGTTGGTCTAGCGGGAGGGGTAGATACGCAGTATTTT

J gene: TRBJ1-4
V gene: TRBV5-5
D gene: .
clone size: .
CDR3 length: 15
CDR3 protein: CASSPTTATNEKLFF
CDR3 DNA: TGTGCCAGCAGCCCTACAACAGCAACTAATGAAAAACTGTTTTTT

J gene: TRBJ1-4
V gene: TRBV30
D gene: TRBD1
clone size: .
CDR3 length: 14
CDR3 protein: CAWSAGTANEKLFF
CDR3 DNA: TGTGCCTGGAGTGCCGGGACAGCTAATGAAAAACTGTTTTTT

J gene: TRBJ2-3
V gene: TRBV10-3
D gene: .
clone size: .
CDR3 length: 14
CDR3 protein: CAISDPSRADTQYF
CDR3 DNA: TGTGCCATCAGTGACCCGAGCAGGGCAGATACGCAGTATTTT

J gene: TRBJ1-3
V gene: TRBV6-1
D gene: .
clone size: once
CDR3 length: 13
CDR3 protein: CAIDSSSGNTIYF
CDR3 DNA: TGTGCCATCGATTCGAGCTCTGGAAACACCATATATTTT

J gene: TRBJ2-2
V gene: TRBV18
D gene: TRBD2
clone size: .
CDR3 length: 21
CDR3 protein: CASSPPASEREGKGDTGELFF
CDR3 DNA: TGTGCCAGCTCACCCCCCGCGTCGGAGCGGGAGGGTAAGGGGGACACCGGGGAGCTGTTTTTT

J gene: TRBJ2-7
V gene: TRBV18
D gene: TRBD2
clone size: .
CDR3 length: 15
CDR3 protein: CASSPRLAGGYEQYF
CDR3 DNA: TGTGCCAGCTCACCCCGACTAGCGGGAGGTTACGAGCAGTACTTC

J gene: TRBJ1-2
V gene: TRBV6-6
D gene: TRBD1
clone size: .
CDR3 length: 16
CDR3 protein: CASSPGQGSIATGYTF
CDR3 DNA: TGTGCCAGCAGTCCAGGACAGGGGTCGATAGCTACGGGCTACACCTTC

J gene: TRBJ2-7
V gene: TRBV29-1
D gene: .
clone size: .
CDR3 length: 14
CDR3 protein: CSAAKGQRTFEQYF
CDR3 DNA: TGCAGCGCTGCAAAGGGACAAAGAACCTTCGAGCAGTACTTC

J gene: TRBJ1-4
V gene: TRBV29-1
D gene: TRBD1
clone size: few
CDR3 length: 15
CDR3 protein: CSVGQGGFVGEKLFF
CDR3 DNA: TGCAGCGTAGGACAGGGAGGTTTCGTGGGAGAAAAACTGTTTTTT

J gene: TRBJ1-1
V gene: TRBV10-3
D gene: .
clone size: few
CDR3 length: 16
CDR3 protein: CAISESVLRSNTEAFF
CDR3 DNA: TGTGCCATCAGTGAGTCGGTCCTAAGATCGAACACTGAAGCTTTCTTT

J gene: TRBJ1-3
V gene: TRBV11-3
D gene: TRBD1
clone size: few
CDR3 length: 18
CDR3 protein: CASSPGTGGRFSGNTIYF
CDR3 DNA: TGTGCCAGCAGCCCCGGGACAGGGGGCCGTTTCTCTGGAAACACCATATATTTT

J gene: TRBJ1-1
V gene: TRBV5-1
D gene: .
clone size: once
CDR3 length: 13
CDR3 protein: CASSLREADEAFF
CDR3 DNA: TGCGCCAGCAGCTTGAGAGAGGCGGATGAAGCTTTCTTT

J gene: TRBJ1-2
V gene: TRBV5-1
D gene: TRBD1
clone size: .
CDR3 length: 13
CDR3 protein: CASSEGTGDGYTF
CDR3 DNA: TGCGCCAGCAGCGAAGGGACAGGGGACGGCTACACCTTC

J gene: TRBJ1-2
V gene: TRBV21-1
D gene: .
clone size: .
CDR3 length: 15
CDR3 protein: CASKRPGQTNYGYTF
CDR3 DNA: TGTGCCAGCAAAAGGCCGGGACAGACTAACTATGGCTACACCTTC

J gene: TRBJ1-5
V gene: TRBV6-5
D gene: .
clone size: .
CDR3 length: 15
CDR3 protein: CASSPSDKYNQPQHF
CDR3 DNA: TGTGCCAGCAGTCCTTCTGACAAATACAATCAGCCCCAGCATTTT

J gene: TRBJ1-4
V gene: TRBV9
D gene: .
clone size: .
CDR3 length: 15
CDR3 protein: CASSVGGTSHEKLFF
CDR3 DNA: TGTGCCAGCAGCGTAGGAGGCACCTCTCATGAAAAACTGTTTTTT

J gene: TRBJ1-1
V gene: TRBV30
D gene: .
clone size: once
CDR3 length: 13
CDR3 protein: CAWTGQMNTEAFF
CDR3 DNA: TGTGCCTGGACCGGACAGATGAACACTGAAGCTTTCTTT

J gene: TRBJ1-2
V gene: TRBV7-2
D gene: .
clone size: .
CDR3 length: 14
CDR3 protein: CASSPREANYGYTF
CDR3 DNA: TGTGCCAGCAGCCCACGGGAGGCCAACTATGGCTACACCTTC

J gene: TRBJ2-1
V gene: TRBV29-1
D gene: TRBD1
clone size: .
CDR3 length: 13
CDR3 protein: CSVRTGLYNEQFF
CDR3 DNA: TGCAGCGTCAGGACAGGACTCTACAATGAGCAGTTCTTC

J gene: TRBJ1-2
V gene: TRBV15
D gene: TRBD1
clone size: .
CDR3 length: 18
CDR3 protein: CATSRGAPGQHLNYGYTF
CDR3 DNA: TGTGCCACCAGCAGAGGAGCTCCGGGACAGCACCTTAACTATGGCTACACCTTC

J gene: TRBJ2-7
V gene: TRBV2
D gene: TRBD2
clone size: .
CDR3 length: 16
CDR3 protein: CASSEAGTSGSREQYF
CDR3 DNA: TGTGCCAGCAGTGAAGCGGGTACTAGCGGGAGTAGGGAGCAGTACTTC

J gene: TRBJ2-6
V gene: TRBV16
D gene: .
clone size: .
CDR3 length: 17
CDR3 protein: CASSQFQGLGGANVLTF
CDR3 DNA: TGTGCCAGCAGCCAATTCCAGGGTTTGGGCGGGGCCAACGTCCTGACTTTC

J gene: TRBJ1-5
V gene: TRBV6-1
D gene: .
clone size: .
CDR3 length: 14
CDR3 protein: CASSEVRGDGPQHF
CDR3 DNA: TGTGCCAGCAGTGAAGTCAGGGGCGACGGGCCCCAGCATTTT

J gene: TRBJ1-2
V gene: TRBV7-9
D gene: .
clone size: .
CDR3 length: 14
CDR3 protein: CASSTQTANYGYTF
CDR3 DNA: TGTGCCAGCAGCACCCAGACAGCTAACTATGGCTACACCTTC

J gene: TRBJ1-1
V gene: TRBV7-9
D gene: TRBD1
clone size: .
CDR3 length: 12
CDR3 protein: CASSSPGGKAFF
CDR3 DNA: TGTGCCAGCAGCTCACCAGGGGGAAAAGCTTTCTTT

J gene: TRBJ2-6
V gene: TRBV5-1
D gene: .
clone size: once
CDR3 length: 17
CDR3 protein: CASSLDPGSSGANVLTF
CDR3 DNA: TGCGCCAGCAGCTTGGATCCGGGGAGCTCTGGGGCCAACGTCCTGACTTTC

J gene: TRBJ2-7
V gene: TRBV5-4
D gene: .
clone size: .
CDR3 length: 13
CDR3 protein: CASSVGGDLEQYF
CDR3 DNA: TGTGCCAGCAGCGTGGGCGGTGATCTAGAGCAGTACTTC

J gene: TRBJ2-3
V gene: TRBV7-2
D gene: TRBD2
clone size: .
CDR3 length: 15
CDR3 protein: CASSPEVAGWNTQYF
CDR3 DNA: TGTGCCAGCAGCCCGGAGGTAGCGGGGTGGAATACGCAGTATTTT

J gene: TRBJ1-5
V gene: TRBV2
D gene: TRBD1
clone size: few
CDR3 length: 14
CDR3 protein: CASSRTGAYQPQHF
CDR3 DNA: TGTGCCAGCAGTCGGACAGGGGCGTACCAGCCCCAGCATTTT

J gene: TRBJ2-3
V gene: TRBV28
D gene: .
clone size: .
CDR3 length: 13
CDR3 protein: CASSRGDTDTQYF
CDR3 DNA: TGTGCCAGTTCCCGCGGGGACACAGATACGCAGTATTTT

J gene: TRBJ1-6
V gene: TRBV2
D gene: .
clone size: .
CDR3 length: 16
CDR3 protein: CASSAITGVQSSPLHF
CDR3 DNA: TGTGCCAGCAGTGCCATCACCGGGGTCCAATCTTCACCCCTCCACTTT